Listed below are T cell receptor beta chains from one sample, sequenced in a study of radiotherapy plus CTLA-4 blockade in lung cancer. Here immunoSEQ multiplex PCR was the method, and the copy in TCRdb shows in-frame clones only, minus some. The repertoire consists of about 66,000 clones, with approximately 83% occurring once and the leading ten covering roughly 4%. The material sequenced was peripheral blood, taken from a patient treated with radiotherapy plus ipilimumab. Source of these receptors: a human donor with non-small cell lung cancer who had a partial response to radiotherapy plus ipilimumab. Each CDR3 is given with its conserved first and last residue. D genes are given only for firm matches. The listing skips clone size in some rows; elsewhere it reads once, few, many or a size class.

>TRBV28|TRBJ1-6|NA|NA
TGTGCCAGCAGTCGCCCGAACAGTAGGGGTTCACCCCTCCACTTT
CASSRPNSRGSPLHF
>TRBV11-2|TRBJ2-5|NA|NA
TGTGCCAGCACCAAGGGGATAGGGGAGACCCAGTACTTC
CASTKGIGETQYF
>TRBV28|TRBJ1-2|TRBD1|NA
TGTGCCAGCAGTGGGGGACAGCCCTATGGCTACACCTTC
CASSGGQPYGYTF
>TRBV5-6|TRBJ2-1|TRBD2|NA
TGTGCCAGCAGCCCGGGAAGCCTAGCGGGTGAGCAGTTCTTC
CASSPGSLAGEQFF
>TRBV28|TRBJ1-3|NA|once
TGTGCCAGCAGTTTGTCGGACAGCCTATTCTCTGGAAACACCATATATTTT
CASSLSDSLFSGNTIYF
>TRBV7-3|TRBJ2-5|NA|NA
TGTGCCAGCAGCTTGGGACTCAGAACCTCCGAAGAGACCCAGTACTTC
CASSLGLRTSEETQYF
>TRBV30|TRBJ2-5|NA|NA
TGTGCCTGGAGGCAGTCCCAAGAGACCCAGTACTTC
CAWRQSQETQYF
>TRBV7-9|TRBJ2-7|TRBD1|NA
TGTGCCTCAGCAGCCCAGAGGGGGGGACAGGGAACCTACGAGCAGTACTTC
CASAAQRGGQGTYEQYF
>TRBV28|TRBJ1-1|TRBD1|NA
TGTGCCAGCAGCCCCGGACAGGGGCCTAACACTGAAGCTTTCTTT
CASSPGQGPNTEAFF
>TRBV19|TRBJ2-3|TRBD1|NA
TGTGCCAGTAGTTCCCGACGGACAGGGGGCCTGGAAGTTAGAGATACGCAGTATTTT
CASSSRRTGGLEVRDTQYF
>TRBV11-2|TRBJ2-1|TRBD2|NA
TGTGCCAGCAGCTTCGTACCGGGACTAGCGTATAATGAGCAGTTCTTC
CASSFVPGLAYNEQFF
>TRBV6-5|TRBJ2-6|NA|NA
TGTGCCAGCAGGAAGAGCTCTGGGGCCAACGTCCTGACTTTC
CASRKSSGANVLTF
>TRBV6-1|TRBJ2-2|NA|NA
TGTGCCAGCAGTGAATCTTGGGGCAGAAACACCGGGGAGCTGTTTTTT
CASSESWGRNTGELFF
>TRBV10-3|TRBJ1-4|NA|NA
TGTGCCAGTAACAGGGCGTTGAATGAAAAACTGTTTTTT
CASNRALNEKLFF
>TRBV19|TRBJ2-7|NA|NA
TGTGCCAGTAGTATAGTCGGGGGAGGCCCCTACGAGCAGTACTTC
CASSIVGGGPYEQYF
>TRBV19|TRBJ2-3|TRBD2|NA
TGTGCCAGTAAACTAGCGGGTCCCACAGATACGCAGTATTTT
CASKLAGPTDTQYF
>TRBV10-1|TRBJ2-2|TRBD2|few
TGCGCCAGCAGTCGCAGCGGGAGGATCGGCGGGGAGCTGTTTTTT
CASSRSGRIGGELFF
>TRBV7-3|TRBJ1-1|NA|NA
TGTGCCAGCAGCTTAATGGGGCAGGGGAACACTGAAGCTTTCTTT
CASSLMGQGNTEAFF
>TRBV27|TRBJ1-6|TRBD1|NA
TGTGCCAGCAGAAGAACAGGGGTCGCCTATAATTCACCCCTCCACTTT
CASRRTGVAYNSPLHF